The 26 T cell receptor beta chains below come from one sample, sequenced in a study of T cell repertoires in cytomegalovirus infection (dated by TCRdb to the late 2010s). Sequenced using an Illumina HiSeq 1500. In TCRdb, the public reads were trimmed at Q25 with fastp and aligned with MiXCR, with productive beta chains retained. CDR3 protein sequences are deduplicated, and each keeps its most common genes and DNA. For this sample the table gives about 770,000 distinct CDR3 sequences, of which just under 30% were detected only once. The ten largest clones capture around 13% of the sample. Their specific antigens are unknown. The intended sense of this specimen's treatment or condition label: in vitro stimulation with specific CMV peptide epitopes to enrich CMV-specific T cells. The sample here was cultured CD8+ T cells from PBMCs, taken from culture after CMV antigen stimulation. The receptors were gathered from a human donor in good health (CMV status not recorded). Some clones in this sample may be carry-over from other donors' samples.

This clonotype is categorized as medium-sized. The chain uses TRBV7-2 and TRBJ2-3, with D possibly being TRBD2 (6 bases). Germline assignment: CDR1 SGHTA and CDR2 FQGNSA. The CDR3 extends over 18 amino acids. V was pared by 3 bases and J by 2 bases, with 21 bases between. CDR3 region: CASSFVSLDYLITDTQYF. CDR3 bases: TGTGCCAGCAGCTTTGTTTCTCTGGACTACCTAATCACAGATACGCAGTATTTT.

Notes on this clonotype: The junction departs from germline at one end; a sequencing error may be responsible. V usage is TRBV4-1 and J usage is TRBJ2-3; 8 positions agree with TRBD2. Germline V gene data show CDR1 as MGHRA and CDR2 as YSYEKL. The CDR3 sequence is 15 residues long. The CDR3 nucleotides are TGTGCCAGCAGCCAAACCGGGACTAGATCAGATACGCAGTATTTT. Translating it yields CASSQTGTRSDTQYF.

Only a few counts were recorded for this clonotype. This chain connects TRBV5-1 to TRBJ2-1, with a weak D call TRBD2 (6 bases). The CDR3 is made up of 14 amino acids. Deletions cut 4 bases from V and 7 bases from J, with 15 bases between. Germline values: CDR1 SGHRS, CDR2 YFSETQ. The DNA for the CDR3 is TGCGCCAGCAGCCCCCCGGGGGAGGTAAATGAGCAGTTCTTC. It translates to CASSPPGEVNEQFF.

This CDR3 reads CATSTTGTGNQPQHF. The CDR3 region has the DNA TGTGCCACCAGCACCACCGGGACAGGGAATCAGCCCCAGCATTTT. The rearrangement joins TRBV15 to TRBJ1-5; 9 bases are shared with TRBD1. The CDR3 runs 15 residues. Germline CDR1 LNHNV, CDR2 YYDKDF (reference sequence). Trimming removed 4 bases from V and 4 bases from J; junction bases left unmatched: 5.

V gene TRBV19 combines with J gene TRBJ1-1; D remains ambiguous. V lost 1 base, J lost 7 bases, and 10 bases lay in between. From germline, CDR1 is LNHDA and CDR2 SQIVND (reference sequence). CDR3 length: 13 residues. CDR3 sequence reads: CASSIVSASEAFF. CDR3 coding DNA: TGTGCCAGTAGTATAGTTTCCGCCAGTGAAGCTTTCTTT. Together with reference TRBV19 and TRBJ1-1, the CDR3 gives the full variable domain: DGGITQSPKYLFRKEGQNVTLSCEQNLNHDAMYWYRQDPGQGLRLIYYSQIVNDFQKGDIAEGYSVSREKKESFPLTVTSAQKNPTAFYLCASSIVSASEAFFGQGTRLTVV.

The J gene is TRBJ2-5, the V gene TRBV3-1, with TRBD2 matching 8 bases. From germline, CDR1 is LGHDT and CDR2 YNNKEL (reference sequence). Losses at the gene ends were 5 bases for V and 4 bases for J; bases not matched to a gene: 3. There are 13 residues in the CDR3. The CDR3 region is CASSDGGGETQYF. The CDR3 DNA is TGTGCCAGCAGCGACGGGGGGGGAGAGACCCAGTACTTC.

The chain has TRBV5-4 and TRBJ1-5; TRBD1 aligns across 11 bases. Trimming took 4 bases from V and 3 from J; bases not matched to a gene: 12. The CDR3 has 18 residues. The V gene's germline CDR1 is SGHNT and CDR2 YYREEE (reference sequence). Written as DNA, the CDR3 is TGTGCCAGCAGCCGAGGGCCGGGACAGGGGGGTTTCAATCAGCCCCAGCATTTT. Translation gives CASSRGPGQGGFNQPQHF. Full variable domain (remainder filled in from reference TRBV5-4 and TRBJ1-5): ETGVTQSPTHLIKTRGQQVTLRCSSQSGHNTVSWYQQALGQGPQFIFQYYREEENGRGNFPPRFSGLQFPNYSSELNVNALELDDSALYLCASSRGPGQGGFNQPQHFGDGTRLSIL.

This clonotype was seen a few times. The gene calls are TRBV7-9 and TRBJ2-1; D gene ambiguous. Germline CDR1 is SEHNR and CDR2 is FQNEAQ (reference sequence). V was shortened by 1 base and J by 6 bases, with 16 bases between the two germline ends. The CDR3 is 16 amino acids. The CDR3 protein is CASSLVGLTLRNEQFF. Written as DNA, the CDR3 is TGTGCCAGCAGCTTAGTAGGCCTTACGTTACGCAATGAGCAGTTCTTC. The full variable domain, in which reference TRBV7-9 and TRBJ2-1 provide the parts outside the CDR3, is DTGVSQNPRHKITKRGQNVTFRCDPISEHNRLYWYRQTLGQGPEFLTYFQNEAQLEKSRLLSDRFSAERPKGSFSTLEIQRTEQGDSAMYLCASSLVGLTLRNEQFFGPGTRLTVL.

This chain links TRBV6-2 or TRBV6-3 with TRBJ2-7; 11 bases align to TRBD2. The J segment lost 0 bases and the V segment lost 2 bases, leaving 9 bases of the junction unmatched. Germline CDR1 and CDR2: MNHEY and SVGEGT. The CDR3 covers 18 residues. This chain's CDR3 is CASSYNPRTSGPSYEQYF. The CDR3, as DNA: TGTGCCAGCAGTTACAACCCCCGGACTAGCGGGCCCTCCTACGAGCAGTACTTC.

The chain couples TRBV28 to TRBJ2-2, with a tentative D call TRBD1 (5 bases). V dropped 5 bases and J dropped 4 bases, with 11 bases sitting between them. The CDR3 length is 14 residues. Germline V gene lookup returns CDR1 MDHEN and CDR2 SYDVKM. CDR3 residues: CASSPDRSTGELFF. The CDR3 nucleotides are TGTGCCAGCAGTCCTGACAGAAGCACCGGGGAGCTGTTTTTT.

This chain joins TRBV4-1 and TRBJ2-1; 8 nucleotides line up with TRBD2. The ends lost 3 bases at V and 1 base at J; junction bases unmatched: 5. Per germline, CDR1 MGHRA and CDR2 YSYEKL. The CDR3 is made up of 16 amino acids. The CDR3 DNA reads as TGCGCCAGCAGCCAGTTAGCGGGGTCATCCTACAATGAGCAGTTCTTC. Protein product: CASSQLAGSSYNEQFF.

This clonotype came up many times. This chain joins TRBV7-2 and TRBJ2-5, with D hard to call. V lost 1 base and J lost 2, with 8 bases in between. This CDR3 has 14 amino acids. CDR1 is SGHTA, CDR2 FQGNSA, per germline. For the CDR3, the DNA is TGTGCCAGCAGCTTAGTAGATCTACAAGAGACCCAGTACTTC. Residues: CASSLVDLQETQYF.

The rearrangement joins TRBV6-5 to TRBJ2-7, with TRBD1 matching over 9 bases. V lost 1 base and J lost 1; bases outside the gene matches: 11. This CDR3 has 18 amino acids. Germline V CDR1 and CDR2: MNHEY, SVGAGI. The CDR3 spells CASSYYPVRDRESYEQYF. The CDR3, as DNA: TGTGCCAGCAGTTACTACCCCGTTCGGGACAGGGAGTCCTACGAGCAGTACTTC.

This chain links TRBV5-4 with TRBJ2-2; D is uncertain. CDR1 and CDR2 (germline): SGHNT, YYREEE (reference sequence). V was clipped by 9 bases and J by 7 bases, with 13 bases between them. This CDR3 has 12 amino acids. CDR3 DNA sequence: TGTGCCATCGCATTTAATGACGGGGAGCTGTTTTTT. This encodes CAIAFNDGELFF. The full variable domain, in which reference TRBV5-4 and TRBJ2-2 provide the parts outside the CDR3, is ETGVTQSPTHLIKTRGQQVTLRCSSQSGHNTVSWYQQALGQGPQFIFQYYREEENGRGNFPPRFSGLQFPNYSSELNVNALELDDSALYLCAIAFNDGELFFGEGSRLTVL.

This clonotype was observed many times. This chain links TRBV7-9 with TRBJ2-1, with 8 nucleotides matching TRBD1. This CDR3 has 12 residues. Germline V gene sequence: CDR1 SEHNR, CDR2 FQNEAQ (reference sequence). Unmatched junction bases numbered 4, after V lost 0 bases and J lost 15 bases. The CDR3 reads CASSLADRGRFF. DNA for the CDR3: TGTGCCAGCAGCTTAGCTGACAGGGGAAGGTTCTTC.

This clonotype was picked up a small number of times. J is TRBJ1-6 and V is TRBV7-9, with D possibly matching TRBD1 (6 bases). Germline values: CDR1 SEHNR, CDR2 FQNEAQ (reference sequence). V was trimmed by 1 base and J by 3 bases, leaving 13 bases between them. This CDR3 comprises 17 residues. For the CDR3, the DNA is TGTGCCAGCAGCTTAGTGGGACACGATCACTATAATTCACCCCTCCACTTT. It codes for CASSLVGHDHYNSPLHF.

There are many counts of this clonotype. The chain couples TRBV7-6 to TRBJ1-1; TRBD1 might be the D (6 bases). Trimming took off 1 base at V and 1 base at J, with 10 bases between the two ends. CDR1 is SGHVS and CDR2 is FNYEAQ in the germline V gene. The CDR3 consists of 15 residues. Here the CDR3 DNA reads TGTGCCAGCAGCTTAGGCAGGGGAGCGAACACTGAAGCTTTCTTT. Protein sequence: CASSLGRGANTEAFF.

This clonotype was observed a handful of times. The CDR3 coding sequence is TGCAGCGCCCGGGGAGGGCAGCAGAACACTGAAGCTTTCTTT. Translation gives CSARGGQQNTEAFF. This chain uses TRBV29-1 with TRBJ1-1; D uncertain. The CDR3 loop spans 14 amino acids. Looked up from germline, CDR1 is SQVTM and CDR2 is ANQGSEA. The V gene lost 7 bases and the J gene lost 1 base, with 16 bases spanning the gap.

The chain has TRBV9 and TRBJ1-1; TRBD1 aligns across 8 bases. This CDR3 is built from 11 residues. Trimming at V came to 10 bases and at J to 9 bases, leaving 8 bases not matched to a gene. CDR1 SGDLS and CDR2 YYNGEE come from the germline V gene. The CDR3 is CAPTQGAKAFF. As DNA, the CDR3 is TGTGCCCCTACCCAGGGGGCAAAAGCTTTCTTT.

The chain has TRBV6-2 or TRBV6-3 and TRBJ2-6, with D perhaps TRBD2 (6 bases). V lost 0 bases, J lost 0 bases, and 12 bases lay in between. Germline V gene data show CDR1 as MNHEY and CDR2 as SVGEGT. CDR3 length: 18 residues. The CDR3 DNA reads as TGTGCCAGCAGTTACTCGAGGCGGGGCGTCTCTGGGGCCAACGTCCTGACTTTC. Its translation: CASSYSRRGVSGANVLTF.

This clonotype was seen a few times. The chain carries TRBV29-1 and TRBJ1-1; 7 bases line up with TRBD1. V shed 6 bases and J 0 bases; nucleotides not matched to a gene: 7. Germline CDR1 reads SQVTM; CDR2 reads ANQGSEA. The CDR3 has 14 amino acids. The CDR3 coding sequence is TGCAGCGTGGCAATACAGGGGTTGAACACTGAAGCTTTCTTT. Amino acids: CSVAIQGLNTEAFF.

This clonotype was detected only a few times. The chain uses TRBV12-3 or TRBV12-4 and TRBJ2-7; D possibly corresponds to TRBD2 (7 bases). Trimming removed 1 base from V and 6 bases from J, with 16 bases in between. The length of the CDR3 is 15 residues. The CDR3 spells CASSLGGGRVGEQYF. CDR3 bases: TGTGCCAGCAGTTTAGGGGGGGGCAGAGTCGGCGAGCAGTACTTC.

This clonotype was recorded many times. The gene calls are TRBV6-2 or TRBV6-3 and TRBJ1-5; 7 nucleotides align to TRBD1. Looked up from germline, CDR1 is MNHEY and CDR2 is SVGEGT. The CDR3 has 15 residues. J lost 4 bases, V lost 4 bases, and 7 bases had no gene match. The CDR3 loop reads CASSWDRALNQPQHF. DNA of the CDR3: TGTGCCAGCAGTTGGGACAGAGCCTTAAATCAGCCCCAGCATTTT.

This clonotype was seen more than once but under ten times. The V and J genes are TRBV7-9 and TRBJ2-2; D is ambiguous. Germline CDR1 SEHNR, CDR2 FQNEAQ (reference sequence). This CDR3 is built from 13 residues. With 3 bases removed from V and 7 bases from J, the gap between germline ends came to 9 bases. DNA of the CDR3: TGTGCCAGCAGCTTCGACAACCGCGGGGAGCTGTTTTTT. This sequence encodes CASSFDNRGELFF.

This clonotype was seen a handful of times. The chain employs TRBV28 and TRBJ1-5; no clear D. The CDR3 has 12 amino acids. V was shortened by 4 bases and J by 9 bases, with 10 bases between the two germline ends. Germline CDR1 is MDHEN and CDR2 is SYDVKM. The CDR3 sequence is CASSSSGWPQHF. In DNA form, the CDR3 reads TGTGCCAGCAGTTCCTCGGGGTGGCCCCAGCATTTT.

The chain joins TRBV10-2 to TRBJ2-1; a weak D match, TRBD2 (7 bases). CDR1 and CDR2 (germline): WSHSY, SAAADI. V was pared by 0 bases and J by 8 bases, with 23 bases between. The CDR3 spans 18 residues. The CDR3 region has the DNA TGCGCCAGCAGTGAGTCGGGGAGGGGGTTTTGGTTAATGGATGAGCAGTTCTTC. It translates to CASSESGRGFWLMDEQFF.